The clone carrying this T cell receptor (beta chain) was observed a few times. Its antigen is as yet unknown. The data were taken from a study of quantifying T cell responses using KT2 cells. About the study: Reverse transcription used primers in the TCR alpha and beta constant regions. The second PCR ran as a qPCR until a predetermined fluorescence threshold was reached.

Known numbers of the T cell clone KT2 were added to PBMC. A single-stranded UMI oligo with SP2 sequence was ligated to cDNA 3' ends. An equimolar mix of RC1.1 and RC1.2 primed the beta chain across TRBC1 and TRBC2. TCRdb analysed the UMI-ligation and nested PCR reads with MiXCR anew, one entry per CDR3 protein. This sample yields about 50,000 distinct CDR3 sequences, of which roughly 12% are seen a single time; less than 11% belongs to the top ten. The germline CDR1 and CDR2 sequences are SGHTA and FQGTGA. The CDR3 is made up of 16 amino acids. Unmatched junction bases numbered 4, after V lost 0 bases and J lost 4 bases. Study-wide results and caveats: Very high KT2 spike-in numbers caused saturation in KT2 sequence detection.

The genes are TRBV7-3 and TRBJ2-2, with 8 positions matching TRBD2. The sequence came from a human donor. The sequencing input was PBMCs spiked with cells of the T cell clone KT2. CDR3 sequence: CASSLTAGGTTGELFF. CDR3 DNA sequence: TGTGCCAGCAGCTTAACTGCGGGAGGTACCACCGGGGAGCTGTTTTTT.